This entry concerns a single T cell receptor beta chain. Its cognate antigen has yet to be identified. No per-base quality is available; no much larger clone lies one base away. TCRbeta CDR3 regions were sequenced with the immunoSEQ Assay. After extraction, genomic DNA underwent amplification by bias-controlled multiplex PCR, followed by high-throughput sequencing. In the paper's pipeline: Collapsing and filtering of sequences were performed to quantify the absolute abundance of each unique TCRbeta CDR3 region. T cell fraction was estimated by normalization of TCRbeta template counts to usable DNA, with usable DNA being measured through amplification of reference genes present in all nucleated cells. Repertoire TCRs were annotated as SARS-CoV-2-specific when V gene, CDR3 amino acid sequence and J gene were exactly matched to a known reactive TCR set. The reference SARS-CoV-2 TCR set was obtained from MIRA and was filtered for enrichment in COVID-19-positive ImmuneCODE repertoires, whereby public or cross-reactive TCRs were removed. Using the MIRA antigens, annotated TCRs were further analysed by specific ORF or by position within an ORF. Depth was the summed frequency of annotated unique rearrangements, while breadth was defined as annotated unique rearrangements over total unique productive rearrangements. TCR breadth was compared between groups using two-sided Wilcoxon rank-sum tests. This is the immuneACCESS table as TCRdb keeps it, with only in-frame sequences that have V and J called. A part of the clones is gone; compared with another copy, unresolved V genes explain less than half, and the rest is unexplained. V, J and clone size reflect that table, while D and trimming were determined from the DNA. The sample data list about 350,000 clones, and 75% to 90% of these were observed just once. 9.5% to 12% of the sample is taken by the ten largest.

This specimen comes from a study of Ad26.COV2.S vaccination and SARS-CoV-2 variants (dated by TCRdb to the early 2020s). Regarding the complete study: Donors in the vaccine arm were drawn from COV1001, a multicentre, randomized, double-blind, placebo-controlled phase I-IIa trial testing Ad26.COV2.S in healthy adults. Ad26.COV2.S was administered intramuscularly at 5 x 10^10 or 1 x 10^11 viral particles, either as a single shot or as two shots given 56 days apart. The specificity and breadth of SARS-CoV-2-reactive T cell receptors after Ad26.COV2.S vaccination were assessed by TCRbeta repertoire sequencing. The TCR-sequenced set comprised around 30 samples: around 20 Ad26.COV2.S vaccine recipients, 5 placebo recipients and 8 SARS-CoV-2 convalescent individuals. Trial participants were randomized into five groups of five, in which low-dose or high-dose Ad26.COV2.S was given once or twice, or placebo was given on both occasions. Investigators remained blinded to trial group allocation during experiments and outcome assessment.

Taken with the paper, the label for treatment or condition translates to: roughly 20 received Ad26.COV2.S at low or high dose, single or two shots; five or six received placebo; per-sample allocation not given. Repertoires of vaccine and placebo recipients were sequenced from samples collected on day 63 after the first injection. Cohort 1b enrolled roughly 25 adults aged 18-55 years at a single site in Boston, USA, between 29 July and 7 August 2020. Ad26.COV2.S was a replication-incompetent adenovirus type 26 vector that expressed a prefusion-stabilized SARS-CoV-2 spike protein derived from the original Wuhan strain. Overall study results and their limits: After vaccination, spike-specific CD8+ and CD4+ T cell responses were reported to show substantial breadth. The study was not powered for comparison of responses between vaccine doses or regimens. Spike-specific TCR breadth was higher in Ad26.COV2.S recipients than in placebo recipients (P = 0.0014). The authors noted that the TCR breadth and depth analyses may have underestimated total T cell responses. Vaccine and placebo recipients had comparable non-spike TCR breadth, which fits with the vaccine containing only spike.

V is clipped by 1 base and J by 6 bases, and the sequence between their germline boundaries is 16 bases long. The CDR3 sequence holds 16 residues, the cysteine and phenylalanine included. Just the 48-base CDR3 DNA is kept, in frame starting at base 1. CDR1 and CDR2 are drawn from the germline V gene (reference sequence): SGHNT, YYREEE. The chain links TRBV5-4 with TRBJ2-2, with TRBD2 tentatively as D gene (6 bases match). This TCR derives from a person aged 18 to 65 who received the Ad26.COV2.S COVID-19 vaccine or a placebo. The material sequenced was peripheral blood, taken in a trial of Ad26.COV2.S vaccine versus placebo. The CDR3 here reads CASSLPTSAAPGELFF. The sequenced DNA is TGTGCCAGCAGCTTGCCGACTAGTGCGGCACCCGGGGAGCTGTTTTTT.